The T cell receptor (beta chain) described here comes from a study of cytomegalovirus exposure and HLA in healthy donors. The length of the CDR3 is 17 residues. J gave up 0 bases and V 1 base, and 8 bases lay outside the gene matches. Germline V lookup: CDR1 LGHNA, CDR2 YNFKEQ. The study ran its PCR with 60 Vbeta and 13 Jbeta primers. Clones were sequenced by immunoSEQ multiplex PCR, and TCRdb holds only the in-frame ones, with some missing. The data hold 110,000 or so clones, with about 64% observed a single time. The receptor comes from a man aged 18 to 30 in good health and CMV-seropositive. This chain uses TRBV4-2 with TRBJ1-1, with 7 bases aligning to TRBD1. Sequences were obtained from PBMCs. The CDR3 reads CASSQAGQLIMNTEAFF. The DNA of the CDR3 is TGTGCCAGCAGCCAAGCGGGACAGCTTATCATGAACACTGAAGCTTTCTTT.